This TCR beta chain was sequenced during a study of somatic mutations in cytotoxic T cells in rheumatoid arthritis. The CDR3 has 14 residues. Per germline, CDR1 SNHLY and CDR2 FYNNEI. The V end was cut by 9 bases, the J end by 5 bases, with 17 bases between. The protocol was immunoSEQ multiplex PCR, while the TCRdb copy is restricted to in-frame clones and leaves out a portion. In the table there are about 10,000 clones, over 70% of which are singletons. The chain links TRBV2 to TRBJ1-5; maybe TRBD1 (6 bases). The receptor was isolated from a man aged 50 or older in good health. Sequenced sample: CD8+ T cells sorted from blood. The CDR3 DNA reads as TGTGCCAGAGGAGGAACAGGGAATGATCAGCCCCAGCATTTT. It encodes CARGGTGNDQPQHF.